The clone carrying this T cell receptor (beta chain) was observed a single time. Seattle patient enrollment occurred during active infection, with longitudinal follow-up thereafter. This sample was included in a study of blood T cell repertoires in COVID-19. Trimming left V 1 base short and J 7 bases short, with 11 bases between. CDR3 length equals 13 residues. Germline V lookup: CDR1 SGHTA, CDR2 FQGNSA. Original analysis: Counts of nucleated cells, estimated from reference gene primer amplification, were obtained. Assay: immunoSEQ multiplex PCR; the TCRdb copy retains only in-frame clones and omits some. The V and J calls and clone size were taken over from that table, and D and trimming were inferred from the DNA. The sample shows over 85,000 clones, roughly 90% of them seen only once.

The sequenced sample consisted of peripheral blood. The source of this sequence is a woman between 45 and 60 years old with COVID-19, enrolled during active disease. The gene calls are TRBV7-2 and TRBJ2-7; D possibly corresponds to TRBD1 (6 bases). The CDR3 sequence: CASSLVSQGEQYF. The CDR3 region has the DNA TGTGCCAGCAGCTTAGTATCGCAGGGGGAGCAGTACTTC.